The 6 T cell receptor beta chains presented below share a single source sample, sequenced in a study of T-cell memory formation after mild COVID-19. A single record per CDR3 protein comes from TCRdb applying MiXCR to the 5' RACE reads. Counted here are 450,000 or so distinct CDR3 sequences, 25% occurring once; the ten biggest clones make up approximately 12%. Sequences were obtained from PBMCs or a T cell subset sorted from them (not recorded which). The receptor set was obtained from an adult woman who had mild COVID-19 (a few samples of this study predate the infection). Cell type and time point are not known.

V gene TRBV12-3 or TRBV12-4 combines with J gene TRBJ2-7, with TRBD2 as a possible D gene (7 bases). V was trimmed by 6 bases and J by 3 bases, leaving 15 bases between them. There are 14 residues in the CDR3. CDR3 amino acids: CASSPRGGGYEQYF. DNA for the CDR3: TGTGCCAGCAGCCCCAGGGGAGGGGGCTACGAGCAGTACTTC.

V is TRBV5-1 and J is TRBJ2-3; a weak D match, TRBD2 (5 bases). Trimming shortened V by 7 bases and J by 0 bases, and 12 bases separated the two germline ends. CDR1 and CDR2 (germline): SGHRS, YFSETQ. The CDR3 totals 14 residues. This CDR3 reads CASARGRSTDTQYF. For the CDR3, the DNA is TGCGCCAGCGCTCGGGGTCGGAGCACAGATACGCAGTATTTT.

The chain recombines TRBV7-2 with TRBJ1-1; tentative D call: TRBD1 (5 bases). The CDR3 is 15 residues long. Between the trimmed V and J ends, which lost 6 bases and 1 base, there was a span of 15 bases. Per germline, CDR1 SGHTA and CDR2 FQGNSA. CDR3 residues: CASRRGGRGNTEAFF. Written as DNA, the CDR3 is TGTGCCAGCAGGCGGGGGGGACGGGGGAACACTGAAGCTTTCTTT. The full variable domain, rest sourced from reference TRBV7-2 and TRBJ1-1, is GAGVSQSPSNKVTEKGKDVELRCDPISGHTALYWYRQSLGQGLEFLIYFQGNSAPDKSGLPSDRFSAERTGGSVSTLTIQRTQQEDSAVYLCASRRGGRGNTEAFFGQGTRLTVV.

The genes are TRBV7-8 and TRBJ2-4, with 8 bases lining up with TRBD2. The CDR3 spans 14 residues. CDR1 is SGHVS and CDR2 is FQNEAQ in the germline V gene. The trim removed 1 base at V and 12 bases at J, leaving 8 bases unmatched. The CDR3 region is CASSLVGRGAAQYF. Here the CDR3 DNA reads TGTGCCAGCAGCTTAGTCGGGCGGGGGGCAGCTCAGTACTTC.

This clonotype was observed a few times. This chain joins TRBV20-1 and TRBJ2-7, with 9 bases matching TRBD2. J gave up 3 bases and V 1 base, and 7 bases lay outside the gene matches. Germline V CDR1 and CDR2: DFQATT, SNEGSKA (reference sequence). This CDR3 spans 15 amino acids. CDR3 nucleotides: TGCAGTGCTAGAGGACTTGGGACTAGCAGCTACGAGCAGTACTTC. Its protein product is CSARGLGTSSYEQYF.

The sample holds a few counts of this clonotype. This sequence joins TRBV7-9 and TRBJ2-1; D gene uncertain. Between the trimmed V and J ends, which lost 5 bases and 7 bases, there was a span of 9 bases. The CDR3 loop spans 12 amino acids. CDR1 and CDR2 from the germline V gene are SEHNR and FQNEAQ (reference sequence). The CDR3 sequence is CASSLWSNEQFF. DNA for the CDR3: TGTGCCAGCAGCCTGTGGTCTAATGAGCAGTTCTTC.